This passage covers 18 T cell receptor beta chains from one sample sequenced in a study of Ad26.COV2.S vaccination and SARS-CoV-2 variants. Treatment meaning: some 19 received Ad26.COV2.S at low or high dose, single or two shots; 5 received placebo; per-sample allocation not given. Each sample was drawn 63 days after the first injection (of vaccine or placebo). Libraries were prepared by immunoSEQ multiplex PCR; TCRdb keeps only in-frame clonotypes and omits some of them. In the table there are 350,000 to 500,000 clones, around 90% of which are singletons. The starting material was peripheral blood, obtained in a trial of Ad26.COV2.S vaccine versus placebo. These receptors were obtained from a person aged 18 to 59 who received the Ad26.COV2.S COVID-19 vaccine or a placebo.

The chain links TRBV21-1 to TRBJ2-3; the table's TRBD1 call for D was not verified on the DNA. TRBV21-1 is shown as a pseudogene. This CDR3 region has 18 residues. This CDR3 is CANQLTGTRRSSTDTQYF. In DNA, the CDR3 is TGTGCCAACCAACTGACAGGGACGCGACGGAGTAGCACAGATACGCAGTATTTT.

This clone was seen just once. The V gene is TRBV7-9, the J gene TRBJ2-1; D is undetermined. The CDR3 is made up of 16 amino acids. Looked up from germline, CDR1 is SEHNR and CDR2 is FQNEAQ (reference sequence). V lost 4 bases and J 6 bases, leaving 19 bases between the germline ends. CDR3 sequence: CASSSRLGYEFNEQFF. The DNA for the CDR3 is TGTGCCAGCAGCTCTAGGTTGGGTTACGAGTTCAATGAGCAGTTCTTC.

The chain has TRBV19 and TRBJ1-2; D remains unclear. CDR1 LNHDA and CDR2 SQIVND come from the germline V gene (reference sequence). The CDR3 covers 15 residues. Trimming left V 4 bases short and J 0 bases short, with 12 bases between. The CDR3 here is CASSKHVTANYGYTF. CDR3 nucleotides: TGTGCCAGTAGTAAACATGTGACGGCTAACTATGGCTACACCTTC. Looking up the rest from reference TRBV19 and TRBJ1-2 gives the full variable domain: DGGITQSPKYLFRKEGQNVTLSCEQNLNHDAMYWYRQDPGQGLRLIYYSQIVNDFQKGDIAEGYSVSREKKESFPLTVTSAQKNPTAFYLCASSKHVTANYGYTFGSGTRLTVV.

To note about this clone: A junction end diverges from the germline sequence, so it may reflect a read error. The chain recombines TRBV28 with TRBJ2-7; D is possibly TRBD2 (6 bases). There are 12 residues in the CDR3. Per the germline V gene, CDR1 is MDHEN and CDR2 is SYDVKM. This CDR3 is CASSFGRDEQYF. In nucleotides, the CDR3 is TGTGCCAGCAGTTTCGGGCGGGACGAACAGTACTTC. Full variable domain (missing parts from reference TRBV28 and TRBJ2-7): DVKVTQSSRYLVKRTGEKVFLECVQDMDHENMFWYRQDPGLGLRLIYFSYDVKMKEKGDIPEGYSVSREKKERFSLILESASTNQTSMYLCASSFGRDEQYFGPGTRLTVT.

The rearrangement joins TRBV7-6 to TRBJ2-1, with 8 bases identical to TRBD2. The germline CDR1 and CDR2 sequences are SGHVS and FNYEAQ. J lost 3 bases, V lost 2 bases, and 3 bases had no gene match. The CDR3 loop spans 15 amino acids. CDR3 nucleotides: TGTGCCAGCAGCTTATTACGGGAGGGCTACAATGAGCAGTTCTTC. Translated, it gives CASSLLREGYNEQFF.

This clone has just a few counts. CDR3 DNA: TGTGCCAGCAGCGCGAGGACACACAGCTCTGGAAACACCATATATTTT. It translates to CASSARTHSSGNTIYF. The chain is built from TRBV9 and TRBJ1-3, with TRBD1 as a possible D gene (5 bases). Germline V gene sequence: CDR1 SGDLS, CDR2 YYNGEE. Trimming shortened V by 3 bases and J by 0 bases, and 13 bases separated the two germline ends. The length of the CDR3 is 16 residues.

V and J are TRBV7-6 and TRBJ2-3; TRBD2 agrees at 12 bases. Trimming cost V 7 bases and J 0 bases; bases outside gene matches: 8. Germline loops: CDR1 SGHVS, CDR2 FNYEAQ. The CDR3 spans 17 residues. CDR3 protein: CASTLLAGGPSTDTQYF. CDR3 coding DNA: TGTGCCAGCACCCTACTAGCGGGAGGCCCTAGCACAGATACGCAGTATTTT.

V gene TRBV28 combines with J gene TRBJ1-2, with D perhaps matching TRBD1 (6 bases). In germline, CDR1 is MDHEN, CDR2 SYDVKM. V was shortened by 4 bases and J by 1 base, with 16 bases between the two germline ends. CDR3 length equals 16 residues. CDR3 protein: CASSSADREFNYGYTF. In DNA form, the CDR3 reads TGTGCCAGCAGTTCAGCGGACAGAGAATTTAACTATGGCTACACCTTC.

This clone has more than one count but fewer than ten. The chain employs TRBV2 and TRBJ2-7; 11 nucleotides align to TRBD1. The V gene's germline CDR1 is SNHLY and CDR2 FYNNEI. The CDR3 has 15 amino acids. V lost 5 bases to trimming and J lost 4 bases; unmatched junction nucleotides: 7. In nucleotides, the CDR3 is TGTGCCAGCAGTTTACGGACAGGGGGCAATTACGAGCAGTACTTC. Protein: CASSLRTGGNYEQYF.

This clone has just one count. V is TRBV27 and J is TRBJ1-1; D call uncertain. The V gene lost 2 bases and the J gene lost 0 bases, with 19 bases spanning the gap. Germline CDR1 MNHEY, CDR2 SMNVEV (reference sequence). The CDR3 has 18 amino acids. The CDR3 bases are TGTGCCAGCAGTTTAAGGTGGGCCGGCACAGCCATGAACACTGAAGCTTTCTTT. Translated, it gives CASSLRWAGTAMNTEAFF.

The V call is TRBV30, the J call TRBJ1-4, with D hard to call. Per the germline V gene, CDR1 is GTSNPN and CDR2 is SVGIG (reference sequence). V gave up 1 base and J gave up 2 bases, with 14 bases separating them. This CDR3 spans 16 amino acids. CDR3 loop: CAWSAGVLSTNEKLFF. The CDR3 bases are TGTGCCTGGAGTGCTGGGGTGCTTTCGACTAATGAAAAACTGTTTTTT.

The genes are TRBV2 and TRBJ2-2; the match to TRBD2 covers 7 bases. Germline trimming cut 7 bases from V and 0 bases from J; bases unmatched to any gene: 8. CDR3 size: 16 residues. CDR1 is SNHLY and CDR2 is FYNNEI in the germline V gene. CDR3 residues: CASILSLAANTGELFF. The CDR3 region has the DNA TGTGCCAGCATTTTGTCGCTAGCGGCGAACACCGGGGAGCTGTTTTTT.

V usage is TRBV7-2 and J usage is TRBJ1-1; D call uncertain. In germline, CDR1 is SGHTA, CDR2 FQGNSA. This CDR3 is built from 18 residues. V lost 0 bases, J lost 0 bases, and 17 bases lay in between. CDR3 region: CASSLAGKMEMLNTEAFF. In DNA form, the CDR3 reads TGTGCCAGCAGCTTAGCAGGGAAGATGGAGATGTTGAACACTGAAGCTTTCTTT. Using reference TRBV7-2 and TRBJ1-1 for the parts outside the CDR3, the full variable domain is GAGVSQSPSNKVTEKGKDVELRCDPISGHTALYWYRQSLGQGLEFLIYFQGNSAPDKSGLPSDRFSAERTGGSVSTLTIQRTQQEDSAVYLCASSLAGKMEMLNTEAFFGQGTRLTVV.

The rearrangement uses TRBV25-1 and TRBJ2-7, with D possibly being TRBD1 or TRBD2 (5 bases each). The V end lost 5 bases, the J end lost 0 bases, and 17 bases lay between the germline ends. The CDR3 is 16 amino acids. Germline-derived CDR1 and CDR2 are MGHDK and SYGVNS. The chain's CDR3 is CASSSDRDPSSYEQYF. The CDR3 bases are TGTGCCAGCAGTAGTGATAGGGACCCGAGCTCCTACGAGCAGTACTTC.

This sequence joins TRBV6-5 and TRBJ1-1, with D hard to call. Trimming removed 2 bases from V and 7 bases from J, with 11 bases in between. CDR1 and CDR2 (germline): MNHEY, SVGAGI. The CDR3 is 13 amino acids. CDR3 coding DNA: TGTGCCAGCAGTTACGACGGGATCAGTGAAGCTTTCTTT. The encoded protein is CASSYDGISEAFF.

This clone was picked up one time. This rearrangement joins TRBV7-9 to TRBJ1-1; D gene ambiguous. From germline, CDR1 is SEHNR and CDR2 FQNEAQ (reference sequence). Trimming left V 1 base short and J 0 bases short, with 6 bases between. The CDR3 spans 14 residues. CDR3 nucleotides: TGTGCCAGCAGCTTAGATGGGGTGAACACTGAAGCTTTCTTT. Amino acid sequence: CASSLDGVNTEAFF.

The V gene is TRBV6-6, the J gene TRBJ2-7, with 12 bases fitting TRBD2. CDR1 and CDR2 (germline): MNHNY, SVGAGI (reference sequence). Trimming took 0 bases from V and 7 from J; bases not matched to a gene: 4. This CDR3 spans 15 amino acids. Here the CDR3 DNA reads TGTGCCAGCAGTTACTCGACTAGCGGGAGCGGGGAGCAGTACTTC. Translation gives CASSYSTSGSGEQYF.

This sequence joins TRBV27 and TRBJ2-7; 10 bases fit TRBD1. Germline V lookup: CDR1 MNHEY, CDR2 SMNVEV (reference sequence). This CDR3 contains 18 residues. Trimming at V came to 3 bases and at J to 0 bases, leaving 11 bases not matched to a gene. CDR3: CASSFSGQGVAGSYEQYF. CDR3 coding DNA: TGTGCCAGCAGTTTTTCCGGACAGGGGGTGGCTGGCTCCTACGAGCAGTACTTC.